These 8 T cell receptor beta chains came from one sample sequenced in a study of blood T cell repertoires in COVID-19 (dated by TCRdb to 2020 to 2021). The library came from the immunoSEQ multiplex PCR assay. The table comes from immuneACCESS by way of TCRdb, which keeps in-frame sequences with V and J called. Part of the clones is missing from these tables; in studies checked, under half for an unresolved V gene and the rest for unknown reasons. Across this sample there are 60,000 to 75,000 clones, with around four fifths seen only once. The top ten hold around 6.5% of the sample. Sequencing was performed on peripheral blood. The origin of the receptors is a human donor in a cohort sampled during active COVID-19.

This clone was observed once. The rearrangement uses TRBV11-2 and TRBJ2-4; 11 bases align to TRBD2. The CDR3 has 15 amino acids. Trimming took 6 bases from V and 7 from J; bases not matched to a gene: 8. Germline CDR1 SGHAT, CDR2 FQNNGV. The CDR3 is CASSPRTSGSNIQYF. The CDR3 DNA is TGTGCCAGCAGTCCTAGAACTAGCGGGAGCAACATTCAGTACTTC.

This clone has just one count. The chain uses TRBV28 and TRBJ1-1; D is ambiguous. Per the germline V gene, CDR1 is MDHEN and CDR2 is SYDVKM. Trimming cost V 6 bases and J 7 bases, with 12 bases left between them. There are 12 residues in the CDR3. CDR3 bases: TGTGCCAGCAGCCTACGGTCCGGTGAAGCTTTCTTT. The encoded protein is CASSLRSGEAFF.

The chain uses TRBV10-1 and TRBJ1-1, with TRBD1 matching over 7 bases. CDR1 and CDR2 (germline): WNHNN, SYGVQD (reference sequence). The length of the CDR3 is 12 residues. V shed 6 bases and J 9 bases; nucleotides not matched to a gene: 7. The CDR3 sequence is CASSEDRIKAFF. The DNA for the CDR3 is TGCGCCAGCAGCGAGGACAGGATCAAAGCTTTCTTT.

The V gene is TRBV5-1, the J gene TRBJ2-7; TRBD2 matches at 11 bases. Per the germline V gene, CDR1 is SGHRS and CDR2 is YFSETQ. CDR3 size: 17 residues. V was pared by 0 bases and J by 0 bases, with 5 bases of the junction left unmatched. The CDR3 DNA sequence: TGCGCCAGCAGCTTGGCGGCTAGCGGGGGGTTCTCCTACGAGCAGTACTTC. Translation gives CASSLAASGGFSYEQYF.

The chain couples TRBV14 to TRBJ1-2; 9 bases match TRBD1. The CDR3 extends over 15 amino acids. Germline V CDR1 and CDR2: SGHDN, FVKESK. V gave up 5 bases and J gave up 5 bases; unmatched junction bases: 9. CDR3 nucleotide sequence: TGTGCCAGCAGCTACTCACAGGGGGCGCGGTATGGCTACACCTTC. Its protein product is CASSYSQGARYGYTF.

This chain's CDR3 is CASRRLAGTANTGELFF. CDR3 nucleotide sequence: TGTGCCAGTAGGAGGCTAGCGGGCACCGCGAACACCGGGGAGCTGTTTTTT. The V gene is TRBV19, the J gene TRBJ2-2; 8 bases are shared with TRBD2. Per germline, CDR1 LNHDA and CDR2 SQIVND (reference sequence). Trimming removed 6 bases from V and 0 bases from J; junction bases left unmatched: 9. The CDR3 has 17 amino acids.

The chain links TRBV7-8 to TRBJ2-7; D might be TRBD2 (5 bases). The V end lost 3 bases, the J end lost 2 bases, and 8 bases lay between the germline ends. Germline values: CDR1 SGHVS, CDR2 FQNEAQ. The CDR3 contains 13 residues. CDR3 sequence (DNA): TGTGCCAGCAGCTTTGCCGGGACCTACGAGCAGTACTTC. Encoded protein: CASSFAGTYEQYF.

The chain has TRBV7-2 and TRBJ1-5, with 7 bases that match TRBD1. This CDR3 is 16 amino acids long. The germline CDR1 and CDR2 sequences are SGHTA and FQGNSA. With V trimmed by 5 bases and J by 3 bases, 10 bases remained unmatched. The CDR3 coding sequence is TGTGCCAGCAGCGGGGGACAGTTGATCCCCAATCAGCCCCAGCATTTT. Translation: CASSGGQLIPNQPQHF.